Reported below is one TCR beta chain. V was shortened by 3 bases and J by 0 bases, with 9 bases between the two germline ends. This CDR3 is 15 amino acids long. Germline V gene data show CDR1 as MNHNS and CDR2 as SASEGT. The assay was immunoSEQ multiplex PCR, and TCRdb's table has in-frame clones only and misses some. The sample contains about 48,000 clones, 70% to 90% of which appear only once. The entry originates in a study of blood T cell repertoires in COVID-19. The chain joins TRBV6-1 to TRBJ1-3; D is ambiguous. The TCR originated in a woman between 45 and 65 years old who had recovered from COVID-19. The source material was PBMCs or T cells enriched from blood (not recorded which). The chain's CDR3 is CASSETPLSGNTIYF. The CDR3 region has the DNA TGTGCCAGCAGTGAGACACCCCTCTCTGGAAACACCATATATTTT.